The entry that follows covers one TCR beta chain sequence. This specimen comes from a study of blood T cell repertoires in COVID-19. Study at large: PBMCs, B-cell-depleted T cells, or T cells were the source of the cDNA or gDNA that made up the material.

Looked up from germline, CDR1 is SNHLY and CDR2 is FYNNEI. The CDR3 is 13 amino acids. J gave up 7 bases and V 6 bases, and 5 bases lay outside the gene matches. Authors' data handling: Counts of nucleated cells, estimated from reference gene primer amplification, were obtained. Method: immunoSEQ multiplex PCR; TCRdb's copy keeps in-frame clones and lacks some. V, J and clone size are taken as reported in that table, and D and trimming were inferred from the DNA itself. The sample lists some 100,000 clones, over 75% occurring once. The receptor was derived from a man under 40 in a cohort sampled during active COVID-19. Sequencing was done on a sample of peripheral blood. The V call is TRBV2, the J call TRBJ1-4, with 7 bases matching TRBD1. In nucleotides, the CDR3 is TGTGCCAGCAGGGAGACAGGGTTTGAAAAACTGTTTTTT. Protein: CASRETGFEKLFF.